What follows describes a single TCR beta chain. Its specificity is unknown. This record comes from a study of vaccination and CD4 T cells after COVID-19. Study at large: Post-vaccine sampling followed dose two by a median roughly 70 days (range 14 to 241). The authors used overlapping spike peptides from SARS-CoV-2, HCoV-NL63, HCoV-OC43 and HCoV-229E to stimulate cells. The study, taken as a whole, reports: Spike mono-reactivity was shown by 304 of 307 vaccine-specific clones in convalescent patients.

Germline loops: CDR1 LNHDA, CDR2 SQIVND (reference sequence). The CDR3 length is 15 residues. V lost 1 base, J lost 3 bases, and 6 bases stayed unmatched. As for treatment: roughly nine-day PBMC culture with coronavirus spike peptide pools or control peptides (ViraFEST assay). The Oncomine TCR Beta short-read assay was applied to DNA of cultured CD4+ T cells. TCRdb independently ran MiXCR on the PCR reads; one entry per CDR3 protein. This table has 20,000 to 25,000 distinct CDR3 sequences, around two fifths appearing once. Sequencing input: CD4+ T cells from blood, cultured in vitro. This chain connects TRBV19 to TRBJ2-7; 7 bases fit TRBD1. This receptor was taken from a human donor who had recovered from COVID-19. The CDR3 is CASSIAPGQSYEQYF. The CDR3 DNA follows: TGTGCCAGTAGTATAGCCCCGGGACAGAGCTACGAGCAGTACTTC.